A single sample gave rise to the 15 T cell receptor beta chains below, sequenced in a study of blood T cell repertoires in COVID-19. Some clones are missing from TCRdb's copy, which holds only in-frame ones; the method was immunoSEQ multiplex PCR. The sample consists of just over 300,000 clones, about nine tenths of them appearing once. The sample consisted of PBMCs or T cells enriched from blood (not recorded which). These receptors were taken from a man aged 25-45 years who had recovered from COVID-19.

The rearrangement links TRBV5-1 to TRBJ2-7; 10 bases line up with TRBD1. The CDR3 length is 13 residues. Unmatched junction bases numbered 4, after V lost 6 bases and J lost 4 bases. Germline V gene data show CDR1 as SGHRS and CDR2 as YFSETQ. The CDR3 bases are TGCGCCAGCACGACAGGGGGCTCTTACGAGCAGTACTTC. Residues: CASTTGGSYEQYF.

The genes are TRBV5-4 and TRBJ2-7, with TRBD2 as a possible D gene (6 bases). V was shortened by 5 bases and J by 4 bases, with 13 bases between the two germline ends. The CDR3 sequence is 13 residues long. CDR1 is SGHNT, CDR2 YYREEE, per germline (reference sequence). The CDR3 bases are TGTGCCAGCAGTAATGAACGGGGGTACGAGCAGTACTTC. Its translation is CASSNERGYEQYF.

This chain uses TRBV6-5 with TRBJ2-7, with TRBD1 identical over 10 bases. Losses at the gene ends were 4 bases for V and 2 bases for J; bases not matched to a gene: 5. The CDR3 loop spans 15 amino acids. From germline, CDR1 is MNHEY and CDR2 SVGAGI. The CDR3 region has the DNA TGTGCCAGCAGTTTGGGACAGGGGACACCCTACGAGCAGTACTTC. It encodes CASSLGQGTPYEQYF.

The chain links TRBV29-1 to TRBJ1-2; 7 bases line up with TRBD1. Germline V gives CDR1 SQVTM, CDR2 ANQGSEA. With V trimmed by 3 bases and J by 9 bases, 4 bases remained unmatched. This CDR3 is built from 11 residues. The CDR3 region has the DNA TGCAGCGTTGATAGGGGACAGAGCTACACCTTC. Protein: CSVDRGQSYTF.

This clone was detected only a few times. V is TRBV4-1 and J is TRBJ2-6, with 9 bases that match TRBD1. J gave up 0 bases and V 9 bases, and 9 bases lay outside the gene matches. The germline V gene has CDR1 MGHRA and CDR2 YSYEKL. The CDR3 totals 17 residues. CDR3 in amino acids: CASGLDRGFSGANVLTF. DNA for the CDR3: TGCGCCAGTGGGTTAGACAGGGGGTTCTCTGGGGCCAACGTCCTGACTTTC.

V gene TRBV6-1 combines with J gene TRBJ2-7, with 9 nucleotides matching TRBD2. The CDR3 has 15 amino acids. Germline loops: CDR1 MNHNS, CDR2 SASEGT. The J segment lost 5 bases and the V segment lost 2 bases, leaving 7 bases of the junction unmatched. The CDR3, as DNA: TGTGCCAGCAGTGAATTCGGTAGCGGGGGCGACGAGCAGTACTTC. Translating it yields CASSEFGSGGDEQYF.

The chain recombines TRBV24-1 with TRBJ2-2, with TRBD2 as a possible D gene (6 bases). Trimming left V 3 bases short and J 13 bases short, with 17 bases between. The germline CDR1 and CDR2 sequences are KGHDR and SFDVKD. The CDR3 has 14 residues. This CDR3 reads CATSDPRDVGGLFF. The CDR3 DNA follows: TGTGCCACCAGTGATCCCAGGGACGTGGGAGGGCTGTTTTTT.

This chain connects TRBV24-1 to TRBJ2-1, with TRBD1 as a possible D gene (6 bases). This CDR3 is built from 13 residues. The germline V and J ends were trimmed by 3 bases and 9 bases, with 11 bases remaining between them. Germline CDR1 and CDR2: KGHDR and SFDVKD. The CDR3 here is CATSDGQLPEQFF. As DNA, the CDR3 is TGTGCCACCAGTGATGGACAGTTACCTGAGCAGTTCTTC.

Worth noting for this clone: One junction end does not reproduce the germline sequence, and a read error may be involved. The chain couples TRBV14 to TRBJ2-7; TRBD1 might be the D (5 bases). The CDR3 has 14 amino acids. CDR1 SGHDN and CDR2 FVKESK come from the germline V gene. DNA for the CDR3: TGTGCCAGCAGCCAAAGACAGCTCTCCTCCGAGCAGTACTTC. Translated, it gives CASSQRQLSSEQYF.

The chain joins TRBV11-2 to TRBJ1-3, with D maybe TRBD1 (5 bases). CDR1 and CDR2 (germline): SGHAT, FQNNGV. With 4 bases removed from V and 4 bases from J, the gap between germline ends came to 11 bases. The length of the CDR3 is 14 residues. DNA for the CDR3: TGTGCCAGCAGCTACGGGGGAACCGGAAACACCATATATTTT. This translates into CASSYGGTGNTIYF.

Only one count was recorded for this clone. This chain links TRBV19 with TRBJ2-5, with D perhaps TRBD1 (8 bases). Per germline, CDR1 LNHDA and CDR2 SQIVND (reference sequence). This CDR3 spans 16 amino acids. Trimming took 3 bases from V and 9 from J, leaving 23 bases between them. CDR3 amino acids: CASSIHPSDREGAQYF. CDR3 in DNA: TGTGCCAGTAGTATTCACCCATCGGACAGGGAGGGGGCCCAGTACTTC. The variable domain in full, with the rest retrieved from reference TRBV19 and TRBJ2-5, is DGGITQSPKYLFRKEGQNVTLSCEQNLNHDAMYWYRQDPGQGLRLIYYSQIVNDFQKGDIAEGYSVSREKKESFPLTVTSAQKNPTAFYLCASSIHPSDREGAQYFGPGTRLLVL.

V usage is TRBV28 and J usage is TRBJ1-5; D ambiguous. Trimming stripped 5 bases from V and 6 bases from J, with 8 bases between. This CDR3 is 12 amino acids long. CDR1 and CDR2 from the germline V gene are MDHEN and SYDVKM. Written as DNA, the CDR3 is TGTGCCAGCAGTGCATACGGTCAGCCCCAGCATTTT. As protein: CASSAYGQPQHF.

The V and J genes are TRBV19 and TRBJ1-5, with D possibly TRBD1 on 6 matching bases. The CDR3 is made up of 19 amino acids. Germline assignment: CDR1 LNHDA and CDR2 SQIVND (reference sequence). Between the trimmed V and J ends, which lost 3 bases and 4 bases, there was a span of 25 bases. CDR3 loop: CASSMWGRGTGSGNQPQHF. CDR3 in DNA: TGTGCCAGTAGTATGTGGGGCAGAGGAACAGGGTCAGGGAATCAGCCCCAGCATTTT.

The J gene is TRBJ2-1, the V gene TRBV10-3, with 7 bases aligning to TRBD2. CDR1 and CDR2 from the germline V gene are ENHRY and SYGVKD. This CDR3 comprises 14 residues. V was pared by 6 bases and J by 7 bases, with 9 bases of the junction left unmatched. The CDR3 sequence is CAIRPVGGVNEQFF. In nucleotides, the CDR3 is TGTGCCATCAGGCCTGTGGGGGGGGTGAATGAGCAGTTCTTC.

The chain employs TRBV29-1 and TRBJ1-4, with 8 positions matching TRBD1. V was clipped by 7 bases and J by 5 bases; unmatched bases: 9. Germline values: CDR1 SQVTM, CDR2 ANQGSEA. CDR3 length: 14 residues. The DNA for the CDR3 is TGCAGCGCTAACACAGGGGGGGGGAATGAAAAACTGTTTTTT. Translated, it gives CSANTGGGNEKLFF.